Listed here are 13 T cell receptor beta chains from one sample, sequenced in a study of shared clonotypes between healthy human individuals. TCRdb keeps only in-frame clones here, not all; method: immunoSEQ multiplex PCR. Of under 600,000 clones in the sample, 95% to 98% were seen once. Naive CD8 cells, CD45RO-negative and positively selected for CCR7, excluded terminally differentiated effector memory CD45RA+ cells. Sample: naive CD8+ T cells sorted from blood. The receptors were gathered from a man aged 25 to 40 in good health.

This clone was detected only once. This chain uses TRBV7-9 with TRBJ1-5; D gene unclear. The CDR3 has 14 residues. V lost 0 bases, J lost 0 bases, and 3 bases lay in between. Germline assignment: CDR1 SEHNR and CDR2 FQNEAQ (reference sequence). CDR3 amino acids: CASSLAYSNQPQHF. CDR3 nucleotides: TGTGCCAGCAGCTTAGCTTATAGCAATCAGCCCCAGCATTTT.

This chain links TRBV5-4 with TRBJ1-1; D not resolved. V lost 1 base to trimming and J lost 1 base, with 11 bases between them. The CDR3 length is 15 residues. Germline-derived CDR1 and CDR2 are SGHNT and YYREEE (reference sequence). The CDR3 spells CASSLYRRENTEAFF. In DNA form, the CDR3 reads TGTGCCAGCAGCTTGTATAGGCGCGAGAACACTGAAGCTTTCTTT.

The V call is TRBV6-1, the J call TRBJ2-3, with a weak D call TRBD1 (5 bases). The CDR3 covers 15 residues. Between the trimmed V and J ends, which lost 2 bases and 2 bases, there was a span of 11 bases. CDR1 and CDR2 from the germline V gene are MNHNS and SASEGT. The CDR3 DNA follows: TGTGCCAGCAGTGAAAGGGGATGGGACACAGATACGCAGTATTTT. Translating gives CASSERGWDTDTQYF.

The chain recombines TRBV27 with TRBJ1-1; TRBD1 is a possible D gene (5 bases). The germline CDR1 and CDR2 sequences are MNHEY and SMNVEV (reference sequence). CDR3 size: 13 residues. Trimming left V 5 bases short and J 5 bases short, with 12 bases between. In DNA, the CDR3 is TGTGCCAGCAGTGTGAGGGGCAGGACTGAAGCTTTCTTT. This gives the protein CASSVRGRTEAFF.

The chain is built from TRBV7-9 and TRBJ1-2; the D is unclear. The germline CDR1 and CDR2 sequences are SEHNR and FQNEAQ (reference sequence). V was pared by 1 base and J by 1 base, with 16 bases between. This CDR3 comprises 17 residues. The CDR3 loop is CASSLDSASLDNYGYTF. CDR3 in DNA: TGTGCCAGCAGCTTAGATTCGGCCAGCCTCGATAACTATGGCTACACCTTC.

V is TRBV27 and J is TRBJ2-1, with D perhaps matching TRBD2 (5 bases). Germline assignment: CDR1 MNHEY and CDR2 SMNVEV (reference sequence). This CDR3 comprises 13 residues. V was cut by 3 bases and J by 8 bases, with 11 bases left in between. CDR3 sequence: CASSFEGVDEQFF. The CDR3 DNA reads as TGTGCCAGCAGTTTCGAGGGAGTCGATGAGCAGTTCTTC.

CDR3 coding DNA: TGTGCCAGCAGCTTAGATGCGAGTAGCAATCAGCCCCAGCATTTT. Translated: CASSLDASSNQPQHF. The rearrangement uses TRBV11-2 and TRBJ1-5, with D hard to call. The CDR3 consists of 15 residues. Per the germline V gene, CDR1 is SGHAT and CDR2 is FQNNGV. Trimming stripped 0 bases from V and 0 bases from J, with 6 bases between.

Written as DNA, the CDR3 is TGCGCCAGCAGCCCGACTAGCGGAAGAAACACAGATACGCAGTATTTT. This codes for CASSPTSGRNTDTQYF. The chain links TRBV4-1 to TRBJ2-3; TRBD2 aligns across 9 bases. The J segment lost 2 bases and the V segment lost 4 bases, leaving 7 bases of the junction unmatched. The CDR3 consists of 16 residues. Germline CDR1 MGHRA, CDR2 YSYEKL.

This clone appeared a single time. The V and J genes are TRBV15 and TRBJ2-5; the D is unclear. CDR3 length equals 14 residues. Germline-derived CDR1 and CDR2 are LNHNV and YYDKDF (reference sequence). Trimming took 0 bases from V and 5 from J, leaving 10 bases between them. For the CDR3, the DNA is TGTGCCACCAGCAGAGATTCTGATCTGGAGACCCAGTACTTC. Its translation: CATSRDSDLETQYF.

The chain recombines TRBV30 with TRBJ2-7, with 9 bases matching TRBD2. The CDR3 is 15 amino acids. Trimming removed 3 bases from V and 4 bases from J; junction bases left unmatched: 10. Looked up from germline, CDR1 is GTSNPN and CDR2 is SVGIG (reference sequence). Here the CDR3 reads CAWSHPPSGMYEQYF. DNA of the CDR3: TGTGCCTGGAGCCACCCCCCTAGCGGGATGTACGAGCAGTACTTC.

This rearrangement joins TRBV6-1 to TRBJ2-1; perhaps TRBD2 as D (6 bases). V lost 1 base to trimming and J lost 7 bases, with 11 bases between them. CDR1 is MNHNS and CDR2 is SASEGT in the germline V gene. This CDR3 spans 14 amino acids. The CDR3 DNA follows: TGTGCCAGCAGTGAAGGAGTCGGGGGTAATGAGCAGTTCTTC. This sequence encodes CASSEGVGGNEQFF.

A remark on this clone: Other DNA sequences of this sample code for an identical CDR3. The V and J genes are TRBV14 and TRBJ2-1; D is unclear. The CDR3 extends over 12 amino acids. The germline V gene has CDR1 SGHDN and CDR2 FVKESK. V was pared by 4 bases and J by 3 bases, with 4 bases between. In DNA form, the CDR3 reads TGTGCCAGCAGCCCTAACTACAATGAGCAGTTCTTC. As protein: CASSPNYNEQFF.

V and J are TRBV7-8 and TRBJ2-5; the match to TRBD2 covers 12 bases. V was pared by 5 bases and J by 2 bases, with 0 bases of the junction left unmatched. The CDR3 is 14 residues long. From germline, CDR1 is SGHVS and CDR2 FQNEAQ. CDR3 DNA: TGTGCCAGCAGCGGACTAGCGGGACAAGAGACCCAGTACTTC. The encoded protein is CASSGLAGQETQYF. The full variable domain, rest sourced from reference TRBV7-8 and TRBJ2-5, is GAGVSQSPRYKVAKRGQDVALRCDPISGHVSLFWYQQALGQGPEFLTYFQNEAQLDKSGLPSDRFFAERPEGSVSTLKIQRTQQEDSAVYLCASSGLAGQETQYFGPGTRLLVL.